One sample yielded the 8 T cell receptor beta chains listed below, sequenced in a study of CD8 T cells in ankylosing spondylitis (dated by TCRdb to the late 2010s). The library was obtained by 5' RACE. Data came from an Illumina HiSeq 2500. TCRdb's own reprocessing of the public reads used fastp at Q25 and MiXCR and kept productive beta chains. Duplicate CDR3 protein sequences are folded into a single record with the most common DNA and genes. Within this sample are around 140,000 distinct CDR3 sequences, with about an eighth of them counted one time only. The ten largest clones represent around 4.3% of the sample. The sample taken for sequencing was blood, either unsorted or a sorted T cell fraction (not recorded which). These receptors were taken from a female donor with ankylosing spondylitis or in good health (not recorded which).

The chain employs TRBV5-1 and TRBJ1-1; maybe TRBD1 (6 bases). V lost 6 bases, J lost 2 bases, and 14 bases lay in between. The CDR3 has 14 amino acids. Germline CDR1 is SGHRS and CDR2 is YFSETQ. In DNA form, the CDR3 reads TGCGCCAGCATGCTGGGGGCGAAAAACACTGAAGCTTTCTTT. Translated, it gives CASMLGAKNTEAFF.

This clonotype occurred many times. The rearrangement joins TRBV5-5 to TRBJ2-1; 13 bases line up with TRBD2. Germline V lookup: CDR1 SGHKS, CDR2 YYEKEE (reference sequence). The CDR3 is 16 amino acids. J was trimmed by 10 bases and V by 4 bases; bases with no gene match: 11. CDR3 loop: CASSALLAGGLGEQFF. The CDR3 DNA is TGTGCCAGCAGCGCATTACTAGCGGGGGGGTTGGGGGAGCAGTTCTTC.

This clonotype was counted many times. The chain has TRBV20-1 and TRBJ2-1, with 13 positions matching TRBD2. The V segment lost 6 bases and the J segment 5 bases; nucleotides outside the gene matches: 7. Per germline, CDR1 DFQATT and CDR2 SNEGSKA (reference sequence). The CDR3 runs 15 residues. CDR3 sequence (DNA): TGCAGTGCCCCGGGACTAGCGGGGTGGAACAATGAGCAGTTCTTC. Encoded protein: CSAPGLAGWNNEQFF.

The chain uses TRBV7-2 and TRBJ2-1; D remains unclear. Trimming removed 4 bases at V and 0 bases at J, with 4 bases between. Germline CDR1 and CDR2: SGHTA and FQGNSA. The CDR3 extends over 13 amino acids. The CDR3 loop reads CASSSSSYNEQFF. CDR3 coding DNA: TGTGCCAGCAGCTCGAGCTCCTACAATGAGCAGTTCTTC.

The chain uses TRBV18 and TRBJ2-7; D might be TRBD1 or TRBD2, each matching 5 bases. The length of the CDR3 is 11 residues. Germline values: CDR1 KGHSH, CDR2 LQKENI. CDR3: CAISGSYEQYF. DNA of the CDR3: TGTGCTATCTCAGGGAGCTACGAGCAGTACTTC.

The chain recombines TRBV27 with TRBJ1-2; tentatively, D is TRBD1 (6 bases). Germline CDR1 MNHEY, CDR2 SMNVEV (reference sequence). The CDR3 runs 13 residues. Trimming cost V 10 bases and J 6 bases, with 18 bases left between them. CDR3 residues: CANARVRGNGYTF. In DNA form, the CDR3 reads TGTGCCAACGCGAGGGTCAGGGGAAATGGCTACACCTTC.

This clonotype was observed many times. The CDR3 nucleotides are TGTGCCAGCAGTGATCGTAGGGGGAATCAGCCCCAGCATTTT. It specifies CASSDRRGNQPQHF. The chain links TRBV6-1 to TRBJ1-5; possible D gene TRBD1, 6 bases. Germline CDR1 and CDR2: MNHNS and SASEGT. Trimming took 3 bases from V and 4 from J, leaving 10 bases between them. This CDR3 region has 14 residues.

This clonotype was picked up many times. The chain recombines TRBV10-2 with TRBJ1-3; D is unclear. V shed 6 bases and J shed 1 base, with 4 bases lying between them. Germline assignment: CDR1 WSHSY and CDR2 SAAADI. This CDR3 comprises 12 residues. The CDR3 sequence is CASSGSGNTIYF. The CDR3 nucleotides read TGCGCCAGCAGCGGTTCTGGAAACACCATATATTTT.